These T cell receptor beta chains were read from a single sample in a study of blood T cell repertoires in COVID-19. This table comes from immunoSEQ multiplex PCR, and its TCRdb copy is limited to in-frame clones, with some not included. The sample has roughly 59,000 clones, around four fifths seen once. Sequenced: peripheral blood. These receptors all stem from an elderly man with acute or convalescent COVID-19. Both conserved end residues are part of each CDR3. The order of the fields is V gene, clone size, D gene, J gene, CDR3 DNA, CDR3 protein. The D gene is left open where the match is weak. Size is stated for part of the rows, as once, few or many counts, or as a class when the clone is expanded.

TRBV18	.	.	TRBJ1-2	TGTGCCAGCTCACCGTCAGGTCGTGAAAACTATGGCTACACCTTC	CASSPSGRENYGYTF
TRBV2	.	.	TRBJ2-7	TGTGCCAGCAGCCTAAGCGGGCTCAGGTTGGGGCAGTACTTC	CASSLSGLRLGQYF
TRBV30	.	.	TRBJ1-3	TGTGCCTGGAGTGGGGGGGGCGCGAGGGGAAACACCATATATTTT	CAWSGGGARGNTIYF
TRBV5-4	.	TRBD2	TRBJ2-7	TGTGCCAGCAGCCGGGGGGAGGTACCCTACGAGCAGTACTTC	CASSRGEVPYEQYF
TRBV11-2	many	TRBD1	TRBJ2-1	TGTGCCAGCAGCTTACGACAGGGGGCGCGGGAGCAGTTCTTC	CASSLRQGAREQFF
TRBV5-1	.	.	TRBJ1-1	TGCGCCAGCAGCTCTTTTATGAACACTGAAGCTTTCTTT	CASSSFMNTEAFF
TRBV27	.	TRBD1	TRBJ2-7	TGTGCCAGCAGCGGGACAGGGGGCGCTTTCTCCTACGAGCAGTACTTC	CASSGTGGAFSYEQYF
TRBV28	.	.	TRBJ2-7	TGTGCCAGCAGTTCCTCTGACACCTACGAGCAGTACTTC	CASSSSDTYEQYF
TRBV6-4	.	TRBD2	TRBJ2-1	TGTGCCAGCAGTGACTCGATATCTAGCGGGAACAATGAGCAGTTCTTC	CASSDSISSGNNEQFF
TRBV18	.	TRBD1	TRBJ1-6	TGTGCCAGCTCACTTCAGGGGGTTAATTCACCCCTCCACTTT	CASSLQGVNSPLHF
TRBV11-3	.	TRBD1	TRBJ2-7	TGTGCCAGCAGCCCCCGGGACAGGGTCTCCTACGAGCAGTACTTC	CASSPRDRVSYEQYF
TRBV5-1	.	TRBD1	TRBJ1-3	TGCGCCAGCAGCTTTAGACAGGGCCTCTCTGGAAACACCATATATTTT	CASSFRQGLSGNTIYF
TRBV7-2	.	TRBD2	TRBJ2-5	TGTGCCAGCAGCTTAGCGGGTAGCGGGGGGCGGAACCAAGAGACCCAGTACTTC	CASSLAGSGGRNQETQYF
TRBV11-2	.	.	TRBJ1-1	TGTGCCAGCAGCTTGCAGGGGTACACTGAAGCTTTCTTT	CASSLQGYTEAFF
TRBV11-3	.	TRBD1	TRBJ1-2	TGTGCCAGCAGTTCCAGGGGGCGCGCAACCTTC	CASSSRGRATF
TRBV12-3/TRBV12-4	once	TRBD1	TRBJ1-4	TGTGCCAGCAGTTTCGGGACAGACGAAAAACTGTTTTTT	CASSFGTDEKLFF
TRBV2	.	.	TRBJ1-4	TGTGCCAGCACCGAGGCCGGGGTCCCCCACGAAAAACTGTTTTTT	CASTEAGVPHEKLFF
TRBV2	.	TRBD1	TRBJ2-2	TGTGCCAGCAGTGTGACAGGGGGTTGGACCGGGGAGCTGTTTTTT	CASSVTGGWTGELFF
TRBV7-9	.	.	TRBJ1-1	TGTGCCAGCAGCTTAGAGGGGCCCGGGACAGAAGCTTTCTTT	CASSLEGPGTEAFF
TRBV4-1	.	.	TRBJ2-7	TGCGCCAGCAGCCAACGTGCAGGGGTCAACTACGAGCAGTACTTC	CASSQRAGVNYEQYF
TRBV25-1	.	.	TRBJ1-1	TGTGCCAGCAGTGAATTGGGGGGGAACACTGAAGCTTTCTTT	CASSELGGNTEAFF
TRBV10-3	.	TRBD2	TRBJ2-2	TGTGCCATCAGTGATGGGGCGGGGGAGATTCTGAACACCGGGGAGCTGTTTTTT	CAISDGAGEILNTGELFF
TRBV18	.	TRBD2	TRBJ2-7	TGTGCCAGCTCACCGGGACTAGCGGCAGCCTACGAGCAGTACTTC	CASSPGLAAAYEQYF
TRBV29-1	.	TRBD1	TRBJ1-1	TGCAGCGTGGAGGACAGGGTCGGCACTGAAGCTTTCTTT	CSVEDRVGTEAFF
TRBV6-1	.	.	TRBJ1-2	TGTGCCAGCAGTGAAGCGCTATATGGCTACACCTTC	CASSEALYGYTF
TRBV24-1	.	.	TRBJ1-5	TGTGCCACCAGTGACAGGGTCAGCCGGCAGCCCCAGCATTTT	CATSDRVSRQPQHF
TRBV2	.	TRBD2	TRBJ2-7	TGTGCCAGCGGGGGGGAGGGATTACCCTACGAGCAGTACTTC	CASGGEGLPYEQYF
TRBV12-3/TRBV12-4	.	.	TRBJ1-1	TGTGCCAGCAGGTTCCAGGAGAACACTGAAGCTTTCTTT	CASRFQENTEAFF
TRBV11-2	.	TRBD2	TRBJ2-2	TGTGCCAGCAGCTTGGATACTAGCGGGATGGTCGGGGAGCTGTTTTTT	CASSLDTSGMVGELFF
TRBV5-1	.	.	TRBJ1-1	TGCGCCAGCAGCCCGGGAACCATGACCACTGAAGCTTTCTTT	CASSPGTMTTEAFF
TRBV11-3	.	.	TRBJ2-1	TGTGCCAGCAGCTCGGACGGACAGCACTACAATGAGCAGTTCTTC	CASSSDGQHYNEQFF
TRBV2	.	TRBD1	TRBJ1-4	TGTGCCAGCAGGGGACAGGGGCTTCGGTTAGAAAAACTGTTTTTT	CASRGQGLRLEKLFF
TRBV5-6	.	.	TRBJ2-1	TGTGCCAGCAGCTTGGATTGGGGGGAGGCCTACAATGAGCAGTTCTTC	CASSLDWGEAYNEQFF
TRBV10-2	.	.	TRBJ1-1	TGCGCCAGCAGTCCCGGACTGACCCTGAACACTGAAGCTTTCTTT	CASSPGLTLNTEAFF
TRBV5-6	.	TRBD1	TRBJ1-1	TGTGCCAGCAGCTCACCGACAGGGTCTCTAGCTGAAGCTTTCTTT	CASSSPTGSLAEAFF
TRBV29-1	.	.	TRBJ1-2	TGCAGCGTTGAAGGAAACAGCTATGGCTACACCTTC	CSVEGNSYGYTF